These 28 T cell receptor beta chains came from one sample sequenced in a study of somatic mutations in cytotoxic T cells in rheumatoid arthritis. Clones were read by immunoSEQ multiplex PCR, and TCRdb kept only the in-frame ones, dropping some. The sample includes 9,500 to 15,000 clones, roughly 87% of them seen just once. Material: CD8+ T cells sorted from blood. The origin of the receptors is a woman aged 55-69 years in good health.

J is TRBJ2-4 and V is TRBV11-1; weak D call: TRBD1 (5 bases). The germline V and J ends were trimmed by 5 bases and 4 bases, with 12 bases remaining between them. CDR3 size: 14 residues. Germline V gene lookup returns CDR1 SGHAT and CDR2 FQDESV (reference sequence). The CDR3, as DNA: TGTGCCAGCAGCCCTAGACAGCAGAAAAACATTCAGTACTTC. As protein: CASSPRQQKNIQYF.

This sequence joins TRBV28 and TRBJ1-4; 7 bases line up with TRBD1. The V gene end was trimmed by 5 bases and the J gene end by 4 bases; junction bases not matched to a gene: 7. The germline CDR1 and CDR2 sequences are MDHEN and SYDVKM. The CDR3 extends over 15 amino acids. CDR3 DNA: TGTGCCAGCAGTACCCAGGGGGAGATTAATGAAAAACTGTTTTTT. Residues: CASSTQGEINEKLFF.

V and J are TRBV2 and TRBJ1-1; D ambiguous. Trimming removed 4 bases from V and 0 bases from J, with 6 bases in between. The CDR3 is 13 residues long. Germline CDR1 SNHLY, CDR2 FYNNEI. The CDR3 loop is CASSVSMNTEAFF. The CDR3 region has the DNA TGTGCCAGCAGTGTTAGCATGAACACTGAAGCTTTCTTT.

The rearrangement uses TRBV9 and TRBJ1-5; tentative D call: TRBD1 (6 bases). This CDR3 region has 15 residues. Germline-derived CDR1 and CDR2 are SGDLS and YYNGEE. Trimming shortened V by 3 bases and J by 5 bases, and 15 bases separated the two germline ends. The CDR3 here is CASSEQGVWDQPQHF. In nucleotides, the CDR3 is TGTGCCAGCAGCGAACAGGGTGTTTGGGATCAGCCCCAGCATTTT.

The chain's CDR3 is CASSLPWTANTEAFF. CDR3 DNA: TGTGCCAGCAGTTTACCTTGGACAGCCAACACTGAAGCTTTCTTT. The chain is built from TRBV28 and TRBJ1-1, with a possible D match to TRBD1 (6 bases). The CDR3 covers 15 residues. The germline V gene has CDR1 MDHEN and CDR2 SYDVKM. V lost 2 bases, J lost 2 bases, and 12 bases lay in between.

The chain links TRBV7-2 to TRBJ2-3; no clear D. The V and J ends lost 4 bases and 0 bases respectively, with 5 bases between them. This CDR3 spans 13 amino acids. The V gene's germline CDR1 is SGHTA and CDR2 FQGNSA. CDR3 bases: TGTGCCAGCAGCTATGTAAGCACAGATACGCAGTATTTT. Translation gives CASSYVSTDTQYF.

The chain carries TRBV6-6 and TRBJ2-7, with D unclear. V dropped 0 bases and J dropped 2 bases, with 11 bases sitting between them. The CDR3 is 15 amino acids. The germline V gene encodes CDR1 MNHNY and CDR2 SVGAGI (reference sequence). CDR3 loop: CASSYSVYTTYEQYF. The CDR3 DNA sequence: TGTGCCAGCAGTTACTCGGTTTACACCACCTACGAGCAGTACTTC.

This chain joins TRBV29-1 and TRBJ1-5; D is ambiguous. V was clipped by 3 bases and J by 0 bases, with 12 bases between them. The germline CDR1 and CDR2 sequences are SQVTM and ANQGSEA. The length of the CDR3 is 15 residues. In DNA form, the CDR3 reads TGCAGCGTTGACGGTGGGCATTATAGCAATCAGCCCCAGCATTTT. It encodes CSVDGGHYSNQPQHF. Filled out from reference TRBV29-1 and TRBJ1-5, the complete variable domain reads SAVISQKPSRDICQRGTSLTIQCQVDSQVTMMFWYRQQPGQSLTLIATANQGSEATYESGFVIDKFPISRPNLTFSTLTVSNMSPEDSSIYLCSVDGGHYSNQPQHFGDGTRLSIL.

The V call is TRBV2, the J call TRBJ2-5, with 7 bases aligning to TRBD2. J was trimmed by 2 bases and V by 3 bases; bases with no gene match: 6. Per germline, CDR1 SNHLY and CDR2 FYNNEI. The CDR3 has 15 residues. The CDR3 is CASSELLGGQETQYF. CDR3 coding DNA: TGTGCCAGCAGTGAGCTTTTGGGGGGGCAAGAGACCCAGTACTTC. Combining the CDR3 with reference TRBV2 and TRBJ2-5 gives the whole variable domain EPEVTQTPSHQVTQMGQEVILRCVPISNHLYFYWYRQILGQKVEFLVSFYNNEISEKSEIFDDQFSVERPDGSNFTLKIRSTKLEDSAMYFCASSELLGGQETQYFGPGTRLLVL.

The CDR3 DNA reads as TGTGCCAGCAGCTTAGGGTTTCGGACTGGGTACCAAGAGACCCAGTACTTC. As protein: CASSLGFRTGYQETQYF. The chain has TRBV11-2 and TRBJ2-5, with D tentatively TRBD2 (5 bases). The germline gives CDR1 SGHAT, CDR2 FQNNGV. Trimming shortened V by 1 base and J by 0 bases, and 15 bases separated the two germline ends. The CDR3 is made up of 17 amino acids.

This clone has only one observation. The CDR3 DNA follows: TGTGCCAGCAGCCCAGACACCGGGGAGCTGTTTTTT. This gives the protein CASSPDTGELFF. The chain recombines TRBV9 with TRBJ2-2; D not certain. Germline lookup yields CDR1 SGDLS and CDR2 YYNGEE. This CDR3 spans 12 amino acids. V was pared by 4 bases and J by 3 bases, with 4 bases between.

The V and J genes are TRBV6-6 and TRBJ2-5; D gene unclear. Germline V CDR1 and CDR2: MNHNY, SVGAGI (reference sequence). V was cut by 2 bases and J by 1 base, with 14 bases left in between. This CDR3 has 16 amino acids. Here the CDR3 reads CASSYGSEASQETQYF. In nucleotides, the CDR3 is TGTGCCAGCAGTTACGGCAGCGAGGCCTCCCAAGAGACCCAGTACTTC.

The count of this clone is one. The chain links TRBV2 to TRBJ2-7, with a possible D match to TRBD1 (5 bases). Germline V CDR1 and CDR2: SNHLY, FYNNEI. Trimming removed 6 bases from V and 0 bases from J, with 15 bases in between. This CDR3 region has 15 residues. The CDR3 region has the DNA TGTGCCAGCAGGTCGCCGACAGCAAGCTCCTACGAGCAGTACTTC. Protein: CASRSPTASSYEQYF. The full variable domain, its missing parts supplied by reference TRBV2 and TRBJ2-7, is EPEVTQTPSHQVTQMGQEVILRCVPISNHLYFYWYRQILGQKVEFLVSFYNNEISEKSEIFDDQFSVERPDGSNFTLKIRSTKLEDSAMYFCASRSPTASSYEQYFGPGTRLTVT.

The V call is TRBV10-3, the J call TRBJ2-3; tentative D call: TRBD2 (6 bases). From germline, CDR1 is ENHRY and CDR2 SYGVKD. This CDR3 spans 17 amino acids. Trimming took off 5 bases at V and 0 bases at J, with 18 bases between the two ends. The CDR3 is CAISPAPYGTSTDTQYF. In DNA form, the CDR3 reads TGTGCCATCAGTCCGGCCCCCTACGGGACTAGCACAGATACGCAGTATTTT.

The count of this clone is one. This sequence joins TRBV9 and TRBJ1-5; D uncertain. V was trimmed by 6 bases and J by 4 bases, leaving 11 bases between them. This CDR3 is 13 amino acids long. Looked up from germline, CDR1 is SGDLS and CDR2 is YYNGEE. CDR3 bases: TGTGCCAGCAATGCAGGTCCGAATCAGCCCCAGCATTTT. It codes for CASNAGPNQPQHF.

The CDR3 region is CASSSRSLAGGPKDTQYF. The CDR3 nucleotides are TGTGCCAGCAGCTCTCGGTCCCTCGCGGGGGGCCCTAAAGATACGCAGTATTTT. The V gene is TRBV11-2, the J gene TRBJ2-3; TRBD2 matches at 8 bases. This CDR3 is 18 amino acids long. J lost 5 bases, V lost 4 bases, and 17 bases had no gene match. From germline, CDR1 is SGHAT and CDR2 FQNNGV.

The rearrangement links TRBV15 to TRBJ2-7; 8 nucleotides align to TRBD1. This CDR3 has 13 residues. V trimming: 5 bases; J trimming: 4 bases; junction bases outside the gene matches: 4. Germline CDR1 and CDR2: LNHNV and YYDKDF (reference sequence). CDR3 in DNA: TGTGCCACCAGCCCAGGGGGCGAATACGAGCAGTACTTC. Residues: CATSPGGEYEQYF.

The V gene is TRBV13, the J gene TRBJ2-1; the match to TRBD2 covers 8 bases. The length of the CDR3 is 14 residues. Losses at the gene ends were 1 base for V and 4 bases for J; bases not matched to a gene: 0. Germline lookup yields CDR1 PRHDT and CDR2 FYEKMQ (reference sequence). In nucleotides, the CDR3 is TGTGCCAGCAGCTTAGCGGGGGGGTACAATGAGCAGTTCTTC. This sequence encodes CASSLAGGYNEQFF.

The V call is TRBV18, the J call TRBJ2-1; perhaps TRBD2 as D (6 bases). V dropped 5 bases and J dropped 5 bases, with 10 bases sitting between them. The CDR3 has 13 amino acids. In germline, CDR1 is KGHSH, CDR2 LQKENI. The CDR3 DNA reads TGTGCCAGCTCATTCCGGGAGAACAATGAGCAGTTCTTC. It codes for CASSFRENNEQFF. The full variable domain, in which reference TRBV18 and TRBJ2-1 provide the parts outside the CDR3, is NAGVMQNPRHLVRRRGQEARLRCSPMKGHSHVYWYRQLPEEGLKFMVYLQKENIIDESGMPKERFSAEFPKEGPSILRIQQVVRGDSAAYFCASSFRENNEQFFGPGTRLTVL.

The V gene is TRBV27, the J gene TRBJ1-4; tentatively, D is TRBD1 (5 bases). This CDR3 comprises 13 residues. Germline lookup yields CDR1 MNHEY and CDR2 SMNVEV (reference sequence). Trimming pared 3 bases from V and 7 bases from J, leaving 9 bases between. The CDR3 region is CASSLWGSEKLFF. The CDR3 bases are TGTGCCAGCAGTTTGTGGGGCTCTGAAAAACTGTTTTTT.

As to this clone: The same CDR3 can be traced to other DNA sequences in this sample. This chain joins TRBV9 and TRBJ2-3, with 7 nucleotides matching TRBD1. With V trimmed by 2 bases and J by 3 bases, 6 bases remained unmatched. This CDR3 comprises 15 residues. Germline V gives CDR1 SGDLS, CDR2 YYNGEE. Written as DNA, the CDR3 is TGTGCCAGCAGCGTTGCTGGGACAGTGACAGATACGCAGTATTTT. Amino acids: CASSVAGTVTDTQYF.

The V call is TRBV7-3, the J call TRBJ2-7; a weak D match, TRBD1 (6 bases). CDR1 is SGHTA, CDR2 FQGTGA, per germline. CDR3 size: 14 residues. Trimming removed 0 bases at V and 2 bases at J, with 8 bases between. The CDR3: CASSLTGHPYEQYV. In nucleotides, the CDR3 is TGTGCCAGCAGCTTAACGGGACATCCCTACGAGCAGTACGTC.

V gene TRBV11-3 combines with J gene TRBJ1-2, with 8 bases aligning to TRBD1. The CDR3 spans 16 residues. Germline V CDR1 and CDR2: SGHNT, YENEEA. V shed 7 bases, J shed 4 bases, and the junction held 14 bases outside the gene matches. CDR3 coding DNA: TGTGCCAGCACCTCGGGACAGGATTATGGTCGCTATGGCTACACCTTC. Protein: CASTSGQDYGRYGYTF.

This clone was detected once. CDR3 nucleotide sequence: TGTGCCAGCAGCCAGGACAGGGACGGAGGTGGGGCCAACGTCCTGACTTTC. It yields the protein CASSQDRDGGGANVLTF. The genes are TRBV2 and TRBJ2-6, with 8 bases fitting TRBD1. J was trimmed by 3 bases and V by 6 bases; bases with no gene match: 10. Germline values: CDR1 SNHLY, CDR2 FYNNEI. This CDR3 comprises 17 residues.

The chain joins TRBV9 to TRBJ2-3, with 10 positions matching TRBD2. J lost 0 bases, V lost 7 bases, and 5 bases had no gene match. CDR3 length equals 15 residues. Per germline, CDR1 SGDLS and CDR2 YYNGEE. The CDR3 here is CASSTSGDSTDTQYF. The DNA for the CDR3 is TGTGCCAGCTCTACTAGCGGGGATAGCACAGATACGCAGTATTTT.

This clone was found a few times. The chain links TRBV28 to TRBJ2-7, with TRBD1 matching over 8 bases. Germline trimming cut 6 bases from V and 5 bases from J; bases unmatched to any gene: 6. Germline CDR1 and CDR2: MDHEN and SYDVKM. The CDR3 consists of 13 residues. This chain's CDR3 is CASRPRGLDEQYV. The CDR3 DNA sequence: TGTGCCAGCAGACCCAGGGGGCTCGACGAGCAGTACGTC.

As for this clone: One end of the junction varies from germline; a read error may be responsible. The chain is built from TRBV28 and TRBJ1-4; the match to TRBD1 covers 8 bases. CDR1 and CDR2 (germline): MDHEN, SYDVKM. This CDR3 spans 12 amino acids. The CDR3 is CASSVGIQGETF. CDR3 DNA: TGTGCCAGCAGTGTAGGAATACAGGGGGAGACTTTT.

The CDR3, as DNA: TGTGCCACCAGCAGGACAGGGAACACTGAAGCTTTCTTT. Residues: CATSRTGNTEAFF. The chain employs TRBV15 and TRBJ1-1; TRBD1 is a possible D gene (6 bases). Looked up from germline, CDR1 is LNHNV and CDR2 is YYDKDF (reference sequence). V was pared by 3 bases and J by 1 base, with 6 bases between. This CDR3 has 13 amino acids.